Shown below are 14 T cell receptor beta chains from a single sample sequenced in a study of T cells after yellow fever vaccination. TCRdb re-analysed the 5' RACE reads in MiXCR, keeping a single row per CDR3 protein. The table has 500,000 to 650,000 distinct CDR3 sequences, 10% to 15% seen once. The sequenced sample was PBMCs, obtained on the day of the yellow fever booster vaccination. These receptors were collected from a man aged 30 to 45 who received the YFV17D yellow fever vaccine.

Here the CDR3 reads CASSYPTSGRTDTQYF. The DNA of the CDR3 is TGTGCCAGCAGCTACCCCACTAGCGGGAGGACAGATACGCAGTATTTT. The chain uses TRBV7-9 and TRBJ2-3, with 12 bases that match TRBD2. Per the germline V gene, CDR1 is SEHNR and CDR2 is FQNEAQ (reference sequence). Losses at the gene ends were 4 bases for V and 3 bases for J; bases not matched to a gene: 5. The CDR3 has 16 amino acids. Full variable domain (rest looked up from reference TRBV7-9 and TRBJ2-3): DTGVSQNPRHKITKRGQNVTFRCDPISEHNRLYWYRQTLGQGPEFLTYFQNEAQLEKSRLLSDRFSAERPKGSFSTLEIQRTEQGDSAMYLCASSYPTSGRTDTQYFGPGTRLTVL.

This clonotype has only a few counts. The rearrangement joins TRBV5-1 to TRBJ2-1; D is uncertain. CDR1 is SGHRS, CDR2 YFSETQ, per germline. The V and J ends lost 3 bases and 0 bases respectively, with 10 bases between them. The CDR3 sequence is 15 residues long. The CDR3 loop is CASSSDVGSYNEQFF. CDR3 DNA: TGCGCCAGCAGCTCTGATGTCGGCTCCTACAATGAGCAGTTCTTC.

This clonotype was detected ten times or more. The V call is TRBV5-1, the J call TRBJ2-7, with unresolved D. V was trimmed by 0 bases and J by 5 bases, leaving 9 bases between them. The germline CDR1 and CDR2 sequences are SGHRS and YFSETQ. The CDR3 is made up of 13 amino acids. CDR3 residues: CASSLDPKDEQYF. DNA for the CDR3: TGCGCCAGCAGCTTGGACCCTAAAGACGAGCAGTACTTC.

About this clonotype: The junction departs from germline at one end; a sequencing error may be responsible. The chain recombines TRBV27 with TRBJ2-3, with 7 bases matching TRBD2. CDR3 size: 14 residues. The germline gives CDR1 MNHEY, CDR2 SMNVEV (reference sequence). The DNA of the CDR3 is TGTGCCAGCAGTTTATCCCCCCAGCGGGGATTTAGGGATTTT. It codes for CASSLSPQRGFRDF.

The table lists this clonotype with many counts. The genes are TRBV6-5 and TRBJ1-1; no clear D gene. V was shortened by 2 bases and J by 3 bases, with 4 bases between the two germline ends. The CDR3 length is 12 residues. The germline V gene encodes CDR1 MNHEY and CDR2 SVGAGI. The CDR3 nucleotides are TGTGCCAGCAGTTACGGGGACACTGAAGCTTTCTTT. Its protein product is CASSYGDTEAFF.

The chain carries TRBV3-1 and TRBJ2-7; TRBD2 matches at 9 bases. Germline CDR1 and CDR2: LGHDT and YNNKEL (reference sequence). This CDR3 region has 17 residues. Unmatched junction bases numbered 15, after V lost 4 bases and J lost 5 bases. CDR3 sequence: CASSPTSGTSRTHEQYF. As DNA, the CDR3 is TGTGCCAGCAGCCCTACCTCCGGGACTAGCCGTACCCACGAGCAGTACTTC.

The rearrangement joins TRBV7-2 to TRBJ2-1, with TRBD2 matching over 7 bases. V shed 5 bases, J shed 4 bases, and the junction held 5 bases outside the gene matches. Germline V lookup: CDR1 SGHTA, CDR2 FQGNSA. The CDR3 loop spans 14 amino acids. The CDR3 loop reads CASSVVSGYNEQFF. The CDR3 coding sequence is TGTGCCAGCAGCGTTGTTAGCGGGTACAATGAGCAGTTCTTC.

This clonotype was counted only a few times. V is TRBV6-5 and J is TRBJ2-7; 8 bases fit TRBD2. The length of the CDR3 is 12 residues. With V trimmed by 8 bases and J by 2 bases, 2 bases remained unmatched. Germline values: CDR1 MNHEY, CDR2 SVGAGI. This CDR3 reads CASQAGAYEQYF. In nucleotides, the CDR3 is TGTGCCAGCCAAGCGGGAGCCTACGAGCAGTACTTC.

V and J are TRBV20-1 and TRBJ2-4; D possibly corresponds to TRBD2 (5 bases). Per germline, CDR1 DFQATT and CDR2 SNEGSKA (reference sequence). Trimming took 5 bases from V and 1 from J, leaving 12 bases between them. The CDR3 extends over 14 amino acids. The CDR3 loop is CSAYDSGAKNIQYF. DNA of the CDR3: TGCAGTGCTTATGATTCGGGGGCCAAAAACATTCAGTACTTC.

The chain uses TRBV25-1 and TRBJ2-1; the D gene is possibly TRBD1 (5 bases). Germline assignment: CDR1 MGHDK and CDR2 SYGVNS. The CDR3 is made up of 14 amino acids. The V and J ends lost 6 bases and 6 bases respectively, with 15 bases between them. CDR3 DNA: TGTGCCAGCAGGGTCCAGGGTCTTGGCAATGAGCAGTTCTTC. As protein: CASRVQGLGNEQFF.

This CDR3 is CASSFTGAGEQYF. As DNA, the CDR3 is TGCGCCAGCAGCTTTACGGGGGCAGGCGAGCAGTACTTC. The chain carries TRBV5-1 and TRBJ2-7, with D perhaps assigned TRBD1 or TRBD2 (6 bases each). CDR1 is SGHRS, CDR2 YFSETQ, per germline. Trimming took off 2 bases at V and 6 bases at J, with 12 bases between the two ends. This CDR3 is built from 13 residues. Filled out from reference TRBV5-1 and TRBJ2-7, the complete variable domain reads KAGVTQTPRYLIKTRGQQVTLSCSPISGHRSVSWYQQTPGQGLQFLFEYFSETQRNKGNFPGRFSGRQFSNSRSEMNVSTLELGDSALYLCASSFTGAGEQYFGPGTRLTVT.

This clonotype was seen at least ten times. The gene calls are TRBV7-2 and TRBJ2-1; TRBD2 is a possible D gene (6 bases). CDR1 and CDR2 from the germline V gene are SGHTA and FQGNSA. The CDR3 has 14 amino acids. V was pared by 2 bases and J by 5 bases, with 10 bases between. The CDR3 here is CASSLLGRHNEQFF. The CDR3 DNA sequence: TGTGCCAGCAGCTTACTCGGGAGACACAATGAGCAGTTCTTC.

The chain employs TRBV10-3 and TRBJ2-2; 9 nucleotides line up with TRBD1. Germline V lookup: CDR1 ENHRY, CDR2 SYGVKD. V shed 8 bases and J 6 bases; nucleotides not matched to a gene: 7. The CDR3 extends over 14 amino acids. The CDR3 DNA reads TGTGCCATCGGCCGGGGACAGGGTTCCGGGGAGCTGTTTTTT. Encoded protein: CAIGRGQGSGELFF.

The chain uses TRBV20-1 and TRBJ2-7; no clear D gene. V was pared by 1 base and J by 1 base, with 8 bases between. From germline, CDR1 is DFQATT and CDR2 SNEGSKA (reference sequence). CDR3 size: 13 residues. CDR3 region: CSARGRDSYEQYF. The CDR3 coding sequence is TGCAGTGCTAGAGGAAGGGATTCCTACGAGCAGTACTTC.